The T cell receptor (beta chain) described here comes from a study of T cells after yellow fever vaccination. The study, taken as a whole, reports: Though weaker, the secondary response peaked faster, on day 5 versus 15. One caveat is that FACS-sorted repertoires could contain abundant clonotypes contaminating from the bulk population. A large majority of primary-vaccination clones showed up again after the booster (under 98% CD4, around 90% CD8).

By frequency in the sample, this clonotype is medium-sized. The antigen is not known. One entry per CDR3 protein, called by TCRdb with MiXCR from the 5' RACE reads. The profile shows about 75,000 distinct CDR3 sequences, 7.3% of them singletons. The V gene's germline CDR1 is SGDLS and CDR2 YYNGEE. The CDR3 totals 15 residues. The trim removed 4 bases at V and 0 bases at J, leaving 5 bases unmatched. V is TRBV9 and J is TRBJ1-1, with 8 bases lining up with TRBD1. The source is a man in his late teens or twenties who received the YFV17D yellow fever vaccine. This specimen was CD8+ T cells sorted from PBMCs, taken roughly 10 days after the first yellow fever vaccination. The CDR3 reads CASSTRDRLNTEAFF. CDR3 DNA sequence: TGTGCCAGCAGCACCCGGGACAGGCTGAACACTGAAGCTTTCTTT. The variable domain in full, completed from reference TRBV9 and TRBJ1-1, reads DSGVTQTPKHLITATGQRVTLRCSPRSGDLSVYWYQQSLDQGLQFLIQYYNGEERAKGNILERFSAQQFPDLHSELNLSSLELGDSALYFCASSTRDRLNTEAFFGQGTRLTVV.